What follows are 27 T cell receptor beta chains derived from one specimen sequenced in a study of molecular identifiers for immune sequencing clone quantification. TCRdb re-called the PCR reads through MiXCR, storing one row per CDR3 protein. The sample yields about half a million distinct CDR3 sequences, around 25% seen once. Sequencing was done on a sample of naive CD8+ T cells from blood, with Jurkat cell RNA spiked in. Stated subset: FACS-sorted CD8+CD4-CCR7+CD45RA+ naive T cells. These receptor sequences come from a human donor in good health. Some libraries in this study had Jurkat cell RNA spiked in.

Worth noting for this clonotype: This sequence may be a read error, since a much larger clone differs from it by one base. The gene calls are TRBV29-1 and TRBJ2-4; 7 nucleotides align to TRBD1. This CDR3 comprises 13 residues. CDR1 SQVTM and CDR2 ANQGSEA come from the germline V gene. J gave up 4 bases and V 8 bases, and 8 bases lay outside the gene matches. The CDR3 nucleotides read TGCAGCACGACTGTGACAGGGAAAAACATTCAGTACTTC. Translation gives CSTTVTGKNIQYF.

The V gene is TRBV12-3 or TRBV12-4, the J gene TRBJ2-1; 7 nucleotides agree with TRBD2. The CDR3 is 16 residues long. The junction had 10 bases not matched to a gene; V was cut back by 6 bases and J by 2 bases. CDR3 sequence (DNA): TGTGCCAGCAGCCCGGGTCTAGCGGAGACCTACAATGAGCAGTTCTTC. Translated, it gives CASSPGLAETYNEQFF.

As for this clonotype: A read error may account for a junction end that differs from germline. The chain combines TRBV9 with TRBJ1-1, with unresolved D. In germline, CDR1 is SGDLS, CDR2 YYNGEE. The CDR3 is 15 residues long. CDR3 amino acids: CASGVAARDSTEAFF. The CDR3 DNA reads as TGTGCCAGCGGCGTAGCGGCACGCGATAGCACTGAAGCTTTCTTT.

CDR3 in DNA: TGCAGTGCTAGAGGCGGTAGCTCTGGCTACCAGCTCTCCTACGAGCAGTACTTC. It codes for CSARGGSSGYQLSYEQYF. The chain has TRBV20-1 and TRBJ2-7; D uncertain. V lost 1 base to trimming and J lost 0 bases, with 22 bases between them. The CDR3 runs to 18 residues. Looked up from germline, CDR1 is DFQATT and CDR2 is SNEGSKA (reference sequence).

This clonotype occurred many times. The chain joins TRBV5-6 to TRBJ2-3; D is ambiguous. The CDR3 extends over 13 amino acids. Germline lookup yields CDR1 SGHDT and CDR2 YYEEEE. V was shortened by 1 base and J by 6 bases, with 9 bases between the two germline ends. The CDR3 reads CASSLIASDTQYF. In nucleotides, the CDR3 is TGTGCCAGCAGCTTGATCGCCTCGGATACGCAGTATTTT.

The sample holds many counts of this clonotype. The chain joins TRBV21-1 to TRBJ1-5; the D segment call TRBD1 is taken from the table without a DNA check. TRBV21-1 is a listed pseudogene. This CDR3 contains 14 residues. CDR3 loop: CASSDRSSNQPQHF. CDR3 coding DNA: TGTGCCAGCAGTGACAGGAGTAGCAATCAGCCCCAGCATTTT.

The sample holds many counts of this clonotype. This rearrangement joins TRBV2 to TRBJ2-2; D call uncertain. CDR3 length: 12 amino acids. Trimming removed 10 bases from V and 1 base from J, with 7 bases in between. Germline CDR1 reads SNHLY; CDR2 reads FYNNEI. Here the CDR3 DNA reads TGTGCCACCGACGGGAACACCGGGGAGCTGTTTTTT. Encoded protein: CATDGNTGELFF.

This clonotype was counted ten times or more. The V and J genes are TRBV28 and TRBJ2-5; 11 bases fit TRBD2. The germline V gene has CDR1 MDHEN and CDR2 SYDVKM. The CDR3 is made up of 17 amino acids. Trimming at V came to 6 bases and at J to 3 bases, leaving 12 bases not matched to a gene. The CDR3 sequence is CASSPELAGGVEETQYF. The CDR3 coding sequence is TGTGCCAGCAGCCCCGAGTTAGCGGGAGGGGTAGAAGAGACCCAGTACTTC. Drawing the rest from reference TRBV28 and TRBJ2-5, the complete variable domain is DVKVTQSSRYLVKRTGEKVFLECVQDMDHENMFWYRQDPGLGLRLIYFSYDVKMKEKGDIPEGYSVSREKKERFSLILESASTNQTSMYLCASSPELAGGVEETQYFGPGTRLLVL.

On this clonotype itself: An end of the junction differs from the germline gene, which may be a read error. This chain connects TRBV28 to TRBJ2-7; D may be TRBD2 (6 bases). This CDR3 contains 17 residues. Germline V gene data show CDR1 as MDHEN and CDR2 as SYDVKM. The CDR3 reads CVSSFRSVRGFSYEQYF. The DNA of the CDR3 is TGTGTCAGCAGTTTTCGGTCGGTCCGGGGGTTCTCCTACGAGCAGTACTTC.

This clonotype was counted between two and nine times. V is TRBV4-3 and J is TRBJ2-1, with D possibly TRBD2 on 7 matching bases. V was trimmed by 0 bases and J by 7 bases, leaving 19 bases between them. Germline loops: CDR1 LGHNA, CDR2 YSLEER. CDR3 size: 17 residues. The CDR3 sequence is CASSQDSYWGGHNEQFF. Here the CDR3 DNA reads TGCGCCAGCAGCCAAGATTCGTATTGGGGGGGCCATAATGAGCAGTTCTTC.

This clonotype was picked up a small number of times. The chain couples TRBV20-1 to TRBJ2-7; the D gene is possibly TRBD2 (6 bases). Germline V gene sequence: CDR1 DFQATT, CDR2 SNEGSKA (reference sequence). V shed 7 bases and J shed 3 bases, with 13 bases lying between them. The CDR3 has 12 amino acids. The CDR3 spells CSGTHGGYEQYF. Here the CDR3 DNA reads TGCAGTGGGACCCACGGGGGCTACGAGCAGTACTTC.

Concerning this clonotype: A clone one base away is much larger, so this may be a read error. The chain is built from TRBV11-2 and TRBJ2-1; 8 bases map to TRBD2. The CDR3 extends over 14 amino acids. Per germline, CDR1 SGHAT and CDR2 FQNNGV. The CDR3 sequence is CASSSLAGYNAQFF. CDR3 nucleotides: TGTGCCAGCAGCTCATTAGCGGGGTACAATGCGCAGTTCTTC.

This clonotype has just a few counts. The chain employs TRBV4-3 and TRBJ2-2, with D hard to call. This CDR3 region has 19 residues. CDR1 is LGHNA, CDR2 YSLEER, per germline. Trimming shortened V by 1 base and J by 0 bases, and 18 bases separated the two germline ends. The CDR3 sequence is CASSQGVGGIQANTGELFF. The CDR3 DNA follows: TGCGCCAGCAGCCAAGGGGTTGGTGGGATCCAGGCGAACACCGGGGAGCTGTTTTTT.

This clonotype was counted at least ten times. This rearrangement joins TRBV29-1 to TRBJ1-1; TRBD1 is a possible D gene (6 bases). Trimming removed 5 bases at V and 0 bases at J, with 19 bases between. The CDR3 extends over 16 amino acids. CDR1 SQVTM and CDR2 ANQGSEA come from the germline V gene. This CDR3 is CSVPALGASMNTEAFF. In DNA form, the CDR3 reads TGCAGCGTTCCCGCTTTGGGGGCGTCCATGAACACTGAAGCTTTCTTT. Full variable domain (missing parts from reference TRBV29-1 and TRBJ1-1): SAVISQKPSRDICQRGTSLTIQCQVDSQVTMMFWYRQQPGQSLTLIATANQGSEATYESGFVIDKFPISRPNLTFSTLTVSNMSPEDSSIYLCSVPALGASMNTEAFFGQGTRLTVV.

The chain carries TRBV12-3 or TRBV12-4 and TRBJ2-2, with D possibly TRBD1 on 5 matching bases. The CDR3 sequence is 15 residues long. The germline V and J ends were trimmed by 3 bases and 1 base, with 9 bases remaining between them. CDR3 protein: CASSLGQMNTGELFF. Here the CDR3 DNA reads TGTGCCAGCAGTTTGGGGCAGATGAACACCGGGGAGCTGTTTTTT.

This CDR3 reads CASIHRGYRQPQHF. Written as DNA, the CDR3 is TGTGCCAGCATCCATAGGGGGTATCGACAGCCCCAGCATTTT. This sequence joins TRBV28 and TRBJ1-5, with a weak D call TRBD1 (6 bases). The CDR3 covers 14 residues. The V and J ends lost 7 bases and 7 bases respectively, with 17 bases between them. Germline lookup yields CDR1 MDHEN and CDR2 SYDVKM.

This clonotype was found a few times. The chain couples TRBV4-1 to TRBJ2-3, with D uncertain. Between the trimmed V and J ends, which lost 2 bases and 5 bases, there was a span of 11 bases. CDR1 and CDR2 (germline): MGHRA, YSYEKL. This CDR3 has 14 amino acids. CDR3 protein: CASSQLGLGDTQYF. As DNA, the CDR3 is TGCGCCAGCAGCCAACTGGGCCTCGGAGATACGCAGTATTTT.

The chain employs TRBV12-3 or TRBV12-4 and TRBJ1-6; D is perhaps TRBD1 (6 bases). Trimming cost V 7 bases and J 7 bases, with 11 bases left between them. This CDR3 comprises 13 residues. CDR3 protein: CASNGGANSPLHF. Written as DNA, the CDR3 is TGTGCCAGCAATGGGGGGGCCAATTCACCCCTCCACTTT.

The chain is built from TRBV12-3 or TRBV12-4 and TRBJ2-2; TRBD1 agrees at 12 bases. With 6 bases clipped from V and 8 bases from J, the junction kept 10 bases outside the gene matches. The CDR3 length is 16 residues. This chain's CDR3 is CASRTPGQGAVGELFF. The CDR3 DNA reads as TGTGCCAGCAGGACACCGGGACAGGGGGCGGTTGGGGAGCTGTTTTTT.

In this sample, this clonotype turned up a few times. The rearrangement uses TRBV27 and TRBJ2-1; TRBD1 agrees at 9 bases. The CDR3 is 17 residues long. Unmatched junction bases numbered 16, after V lost 5 bases and J lost 8 bases. Germline V lookup: CDR1 MNHEY, CDR2 SMNVEV (reference sequence). The CDR3 spells CASSPGQGRVFVYEQFF. CDR3 nucleotide sequence: TGTGCCAGCAGTCCGGGACAGGGAAGAGTCTTTGTATATGAGCAGTTCTTC.

Remarks on this clonotype: This may be a read error: a much more frequent sequence differs by one nucleotide. The chain is built from TRBV19 and TRBJ2-3, with D perhaps given as TRBD1 or TRBD2 (5 bases each). This CDR3 is 13 amino acids long. Per germline, CDR1 LNHDA and CDR2 SQIVND (reference sequence). CDR3 DNA: TGTGCCAGTACGCAGGGAGTACCAGATACGAAGTATTTT. Residues: CASTQGVPDTKYF.

The chain has TRBV7-9 and TRBJ2-1; 11 nucleotides line up with TRBD2. J lost 7 bases, V lost 2 bases, and 16 bases had no gene match. Germline V gene sequence: CDR1 SEHNR, CDR2 FQNEAQ (reference sequence). CDR3 size: 19 residues. CDR3 residues: CASSLPSTHLSGRGNEQFF. CDR3 nucleotides: TGTGCCAGCAGCTTACCTTCCACCCACCTTAGCGGGAGGGGGAATGAGCAGTTCTTC. The full variable domain, in which reference TRBV7-9 and TRBJ2-1 provide the parts outside the CDR3, is DTGVSQNPRHKITKRGQNVTFRCDPISEHNRLYWYRQTLGQGPEFLTYFQNEAQLEKSRLLSDRFSAERPKGSFSTLEIQRTEQGDSAMYLCASSLPSTHLSGRGNEQFFGPGTRLTVL.

As regards this clonotype: A much larger clone differs by one base, so this may be a read error. The chain links TRBV2 to TRBJ1-5; D is unclear. CDR3 length: 14 residues. The germline V gene encodes CDR1 SNHLY and CDR2 FYNNEI. The CDR3 region has the DNA TGTGCCGGCAGTGAAGTGGGAGTGGTCCTGCCCCAGCATTTT. It yields the protein CAGSEVGVVLPQHF. The complete variable domain, with remaining parts taken from reference TRBV2 and TRBJ1-5, reads EPEVTQTPSHQVTQMGQEVILRCVPISNHLYFYWYRQILGQKVEFLVSFYNNEISEKSEIFDDQFSVERPDGSNFTLKIRSTKLEDSAMYFCAGSEVGVVLPQHFGDGTRLSIL.

This clonotype occurred a few times. J is TRBJ2-7 and V is TRBV7-8; D is possibly TRBD1 (5 bases). V dropped 3 bases and J dropped 5 bases, with 8 bases sitting between them. There are 12 residues in the CDR3. The germline CDR1 and CDR2 sequences are SGHVS and FQNEAQ. For the CDR3, the DNA is TGTGCCAGCAGCTTCAGGGTAGACGAGCAGTACTTC. Translation gives CASSFRVDEQYF. The full variable domain, its missing parts supplied by reference TRBV7-8 and TRBJ2-7, is GAGVSQSPRYKVAKRGQDVALRCDPISGHVSLFWYQQALGQGPEFLTYFQNEAQLDKSGLPSDRFFAERPEGSVSTLKIQRTQQEDSAVYLCASSFRVDEQYFGPGTRLTVT.

This sequence joins TRBV11-3 and TRBJ2-1; D possibly matches TRBD1 or TRBD2 (5 bases each). The germline V gene encodes CDR1 SGHNT and CDR2 YENEEA. The CDR3 extends over 14 amino acids. Trimming took off 4 bases at V and 3 bases at J, with 10 bases between the two ends. CDR3 residues: CASSWGSSYNEQFF. CDR3 coding DNA: TGTGCCAGCAGCTGGGGGAGCAGCTACAATGAGCAGTTCTTC.

This clonotype was detected ten times or more. The J gene is TRBJ2-5, the V gene TRBV5-1; 9 bases line up with TRBD1. The CDR3 covers 16 residues. The V and J ends lost 4 bases and 1 base, in that order; junction bases with no gene match: 8. The germline gives CDR1 SGHRS, CDR2 YFSETQ. The CDR3 DNA follows: TGCGCCAGCAGCGGATACAGGGGGCTAGGCCAAGAGACCCAGTACTTC. Encoded protein: CASSGYRGLGQETQYF.

This chain connects TRBV7-9 to TRBJ1-2, with TRBD1 matching 10 bases. The CDR3 is made up of 15 amino acids. Germline CDR1 SEHNR, CDR2 FQNEAQ (reference sequence). J was trimmed by 6 bases and V by 1 base; bases with no gene match: 5. CDR3 in amino acids: CASSLGETGGNGYTF. The DNA for the CDR3 is TGTGCCAGCAGCTTAGGAGAGACAGGGGGCAATGGCTACACCTTC.